The T cell receptor beta chain under discussion was sequenced for a study of early T cells in non-severe SARS-CoV-2 infection. Individual cDNA molecules were tagged with unique molecular identifiers. Each CDR3 protein is one row after TCRdb ran MiXCR on the 5' RACE reads. The sample lists over 75,000 distinct CDR3 sequences; around 13% were seen once. There are 16 residues in the CDR3. V shed 5 bases and J 8 bases; nucleotides not matched to a gene: 15. CDR1 and CDR2 from the germline V gene are SGHTA and FQGNSA. The sequence was obtained from an adult who was a healthcare worker with PCR-confirmed SARS-CoV-2 infection or an uninfected control (not recorded which). The chain is built from TRBV7-2 and TRBJ2-1; TRBD1 matches 7 bases. The source material was whole blood. The CDR3: CASSVSPDQGVDEQFF. The CDR3 coding sequence is TGTGCCAGCAGCGTCAGTCCGGACCAGGGGGTCGATGAGCAGTTCTTC.